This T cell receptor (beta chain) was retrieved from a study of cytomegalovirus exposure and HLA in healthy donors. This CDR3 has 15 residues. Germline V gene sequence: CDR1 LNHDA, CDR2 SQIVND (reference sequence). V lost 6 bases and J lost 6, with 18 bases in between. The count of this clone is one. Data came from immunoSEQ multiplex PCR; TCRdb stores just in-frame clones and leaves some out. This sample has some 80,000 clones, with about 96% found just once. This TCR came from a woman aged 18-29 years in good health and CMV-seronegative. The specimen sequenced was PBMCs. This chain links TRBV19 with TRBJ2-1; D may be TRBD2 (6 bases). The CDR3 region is CASSLTSPLGNEQFF. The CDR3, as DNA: TGTGCCAGTAGCTTGACTAGTCCCTTGGGCAATGAGCAGTTCTTC.